This T cell receptor beta chain was captured in a study of CD8+ T cells in alopecia areata. In each case, RNA was isolated and then reverse transcribed into cDNA as the sequencing template. Assay: immunoSEQ multiplex PCR; the TCRdb copy retains only in-frame clones and omits some. The sample lists 150,000 to 200,000 clones, roughly 60% occurring once. Treatment here: oral pan-JAK inhibitor, 5-10 mg twice daily. There are 15 residues in the CDR3. Trimming shortened V by 4 bases and J by 3 bases, and 16 bases separated the two germline ends. In germline, CDR1 is SGHRS, CDR2 YFSETQ. Findings of the study overall: Within the top 100, expanded CD8+ clones significantly decreased with tofacitinib, as did scalp clonality. The treated group had a single nonresponder, limiting CD8+ expansion-response conclusions.

As to this clone: The antigen remains unidentified.

J is TRBJ1-1 and V is TRBV5-1, with a weak D call TRBD1 (6 bases). The receptor's source is a human donor with alopecia areata. This sample comprised CD4+ T cells sorted from blood, obtained at week 24, from a patient treated with tofacitinib. DNA for the CDR3: TGCGCCAGCAGCCCGCTGGGGGGGCTCGACACTGAAGCTTTCTTT. Protein: CASSPLGGLDTEAFF.